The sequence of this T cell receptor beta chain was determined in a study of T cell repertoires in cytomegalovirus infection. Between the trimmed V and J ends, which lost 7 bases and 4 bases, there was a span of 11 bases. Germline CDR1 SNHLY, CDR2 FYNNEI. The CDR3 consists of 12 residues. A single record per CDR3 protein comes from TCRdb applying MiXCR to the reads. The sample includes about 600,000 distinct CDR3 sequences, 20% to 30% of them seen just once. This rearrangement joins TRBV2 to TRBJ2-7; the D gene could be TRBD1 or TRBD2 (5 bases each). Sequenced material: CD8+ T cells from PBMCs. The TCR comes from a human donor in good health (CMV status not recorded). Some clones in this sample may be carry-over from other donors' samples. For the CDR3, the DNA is TGTGCCAGCATCCTTGAGGGGTACGAGCAGTACTTC. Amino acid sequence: CASILEGYEQYF.